This TCR beta chain was profiled in a study of PD-1 blockade in classical Hodgkin lymphoma. General observations from the study: Diversity in CD4+ TCRs, unlike that measured in CD8+ TCRs, had risen significantly by C4D1. Although disease activity or prior therapy may be involved, causes of the repertoire differences remain undefined. Complete responders had baseline diversity similar to newly diagnosed patients. When set against healthy donors, newly diagnosed patients were reported to show lower baseline TCR diversity.

Every one of the patients relapsed after autologous stem cell transplantation (brentuximab vedotin exposure was variable). Germline V lookup: CDR1 SGHRS, CDR2 YFSETQ. The CDR3 sequence is 15 residues long. Comments on this clone: What it recognizes is unknown. One end of the junction does not line up with germline, which may come from a read error.

Sequencing was performed with immunoSEQ multiplex PCR; in TCRdb, only in-frame clones are kept and a portion is missing. In the table there are 25,000 to 30,000 clones, approximately 84% of which are singletons. This sequence was found in a human donor with classical Hodgkin lymphoma. The chain joins TRBV5-1 to TRBJ2-1; TRBD2 agrees at 7 bases. The sequenced sample was peripheral blood mononuclear cells (PBMCs), obtained at baseline. The CDR3 coding sequence is TGCGCCAGCACCTTGGGAGGGTTGTCCTACAATGAGCAGTTCTTC. It specifies CASTLGGLSYNEQFF. The variable domain in full, completed from reference TRBV5-1 and TRBJ2-1, reads KAGVTQTPRYLIKTRGQQVTLSCSPISGHRSVSWYQQTPGQGLQFLFEYFSETQRNKGNFPGRFSGRQFSNSRSEMNVSTLELGDSALYLCASTLGGLSYNEQFFGPGTRLTVL.